These 17 T cell receptor beta chains were all obtained from the same sample, sequenced in a study of blood T cells in healthy people across ages. Sample-barcoded 5' priming and a J-beta primer mix drove a second PCR of about 6 to 12 cycles. TCRdb passed the 5' RACE reads through MiXCR, listing each CDR3 protein once. The sample records about 1,400,000 distinct CDR3 sequences, almost 60% being singletons. Sequencing was carried out using blood. The receptors originated from a man between 18 and 35 years old in good health.

The sample holds many counts of this clonotype. V is TRBV20-1 and J is TRBJ2-1; D remains unclear. Germline lookup yields CDR1 DFQATT and CDR2 SNEGSKA (reference sequence). V was pared by 1 base and J by 0 bases, with 4 bases between. This CDR3 contains 13 residues. The CDR3 loop reads CSARVPSYNEQFF. CDR3 nucleotides: TGCAGTGCTAGAGTCCCCTCCTACAATGAGCAGTTCTTC.

This sequence joins TRBV4-2 and TRBJ2-1; tentatively, D is TRBD2 (6 bases). The CDR3 totals 17 residues. The V and J ends lost 1 base and 6 bases respectively, with 19 bases between them. Germline V gene lookup returns CDR1 LGHNA and CDR2 YNFKEQ. The CDR3 bases are TGTGCCAGCAGCCAAGGAGGGGTAGCGGACTTTATCAATGAGCAGTTCTTC. It specifies CASSQGGVADFINEQFF.

The V call is TRBV29-1, the J call TRBJ2-7; TRBD2 aligns across 7 bases. CDR1 and CDR2 (germline): SQVTM, ANQGSEA. The CDR3 extends over 16 amino acids. V shed 4 bases and J 4 bases; nucleotides not matched to a gene: 16. CDR3 protein: CSVVLGRGKSKYEQYF. The CDR3 DNA reads as TGCAGCGTTGTCTTGGGGCGGGGGAAGTCAAAATACGAGCAGTACTTC.

A single count supports this clonotype. The chain links TRBV4-2 to TRBJ1-1; D remains unclear. Per germline, CDR1 LGHNA and CDR2 YNFKEQ. This CDR3 has 14 amino acids. Trimming took off 1 base at V and 3 bases at J, with 9 bases between the two ends. The CDR3: CASSQGSYDTEAFF. The DNA of the CDR3 is TGTGCCAGCAGCCAAGGCTCCTATGACACTGAAGCTTTCTTT.

This clonotype was observed once. The chain combines TRBV2 with TRBJ2-7; TRBD1 agrees at 7 bases. Germline trimming cut 8 bases from V and 11 bases from J; bases unmatched to any gene: 9. This CDR3 has 11 amino acids. Germline CDR1 SNHLY, CDR2 FYNNEI. The CDR3 region has the DNA TGTGCCAGCGTAAGAACAGGGGATGAGTACTTC. Translating it yields CASVRTGDEYF.

The V call is TRBV20-1, the J call TRBJ2-5; 7 bases fit TRBD1. Germline V lookup: CDR1 DFQATT, CDR2 SNEGSKA (reference sequence). J was trimmed by 2 bases and V by 6 bases; bases with no gene match: 15. The CDR3 sequence is 16 residues long. As DNA, the CDR3 is TGCAGTGCCAGATCACAGGGGCAGGAAATACAAGAGACCCAGTACTTC. Protein product: CSARSQGQEIQETQYF.

The chain joins TRBV29-1 to TRBJ1-4; a possible D gene is TRBD1 (5 bases). Trimming pared 1 base from V and 10 bases from J, leaving 7 bases between. Germline V CDR1 and CDR2: SQVTM, ANQGSEA. The CDR3 is 11 residues long. The CDR3 DNA follows: TGCAGCGTTGAAGTGGGGCCAAAACTGTTTTTT. This gives the protein CSVEVGPKLFF.

The genes are TRBV4-2 and TRBJ2-1; TRBD2 agrees at 16 bases. Looked up from germline, CDR1 is LGHNA and CDR2 is YNFKEQ. V dropped 4 bases and J dropped 2; count of bases not matched to a gene: 11. CDR3 length: 20 amino acids. The CDR3 DNA is TGTGCCAGCAGCCGTTCCCCCGGGACTAGCGGGGGGGACCCCTACAATGAGCAGTTCTTC. It is translated as CASSRSPGTSGGDPYNEQFF.

This clonotype came up a few times. The chain carries TRBV20-1 and TRBJ1-6; D not certain. Germline V gives CDR1 DFQATT, CDR2 SNEGSKA (reference sequence). The CDR3 has 12 amino acids. The germline V and J ends were trimmed by 2 bases and 9 bases, with 8 bases remaining between them. As DNA, the CDR3 is TGCAGTGCTAGATCTCGCAGTTCACCCCTCCACTTT. Translation gives CSARSRSSPLHF.

CDR3 sequence (DNA): TGTGCCAGCAGTTACACCACTGGGGTCAGGAAAGAGACCCAGTACTTC. Protein: CASSYTTGVRKETQYF. The gene calls are TRBV6-5 and TRBJ2-5; no definite D call. CDR1 and CDR2 from the germline V gene are MNHEY and SVGAGI. With 2 bases removed from V and 3 bases from J, the gap between germline ends came to 16 bases. The CDR3 covers 16 residues.

The chain uses TRBV6-5 and TRBJ2-1; no firm D call. V gave up 5 bases and J gave up 6 bases, with 11 bases separating them. The CDR3 extends over 13 amino acids. Germline V gene sequence: CDR1 MNHEY, CDR2 SVGAGI. CDR3 bases: TGTGCCAGCAGTGAACCAGTTTCCAATGAGCAGTTCTTC. It translates to CASSEPVSNEQFF.

The chain carries TRBV6-5 and TRBJ1-3, with a tentative D call TRBD1 (5 bases). CDR3 length: 15 residues. The V end was cut by 6 bases, the J end by 3 bases, with 15 bases between. Germline CDR1 reads MNHEY; CDR2 reads SVGAGI. The CDR3 is CASRKTDLDGNTIYF. In DNA, the CDR3 is TGTGCCAGCAGGAAGACAGACCTGGATGGAAACACCATATATTTT.

This clonotype has a single count. The gene calls are TRBV5-1 and TRBJ1-2; D is ambiguous. The germline V gene has CDR1 SGHRS and CDR2 YFSETQ. The V end was cut by 0 bases, the J end by 1 base, with 10 bases between. The CDR3 covers 15 residues. CDR3 amino acids: CASSLDVGLNYGYTF. CDR3 DNA: TGCGCCAGCAGCTTGGATGTCGGCCTTAACTATGGCTACACCTTC.

The chain couples TRBV7-2 to TRBJ2-3; tentatively, D is TRBD2 (5 bases). This CDR3 spans 15 amino acids. Trimming stripped 3 bases from V and 2 bases from J, with 12 bases between. Germline CDR1 is SGHTA and CDR2 is FQGNSA. CDR3 region: CASSFDYSYTDTQYF. CDR3 coding DNA: TGTGCCAGCAGCTTTGACTACTCCTACACAGATACGCAGTATTTT.

The gene calls are TRBV25-1 and TRBJ2-7; D uncertain. The CDR3 loop spans 14 amino acids. Trimming took off 1 base at V and 10 bases at J, with 17 bases between the two ends. Germline values: CDR1 MGHDK, CDR2 SYGVNS. The CDR3 protein is CASSESPAIETQYF. The CDR3 DNA is TGTGCCAGCAGTGAATCCCCAGCCATTGAAACCCAGTACTTC.

The rearrangement links TRBV28 to TRBJ2-7; 9 bases agree with TRBD2. V gave up 7 bases and J gave up 2 bases; unmatched junction bases: 12. The CDR3 is 16 amino acids. Germline-derived CDR1 and CDR2 are MDHEN and SYDVKM. The CDR3: CASIAGDDLLAYEQYF. CDR3 sequence (DNA): TGTGCCAGCATAGCGGGGGACGATCTCCTCGCCTACGAGCAGTACTTC.

This chain joins TRBV6-1 and TRBJ2-1; 10 nucleotides align to TRBD2. The V and J ends lost 3 bases and 5 bases, in that order; junction bases with no gene match: 19. The CDR3 is 20 amino acids. CDR1 and CDR2 (germline): MNHNS, SASEGT. CDR3 loop: CASSEGSAGWTSGPHNEQFF. The CDR3 coding sequence is TGTGCCAGCAGTGAGGGTTCGGCAGGGTGGACTAGCGGCCCACACAATGAGCAGTTCTTC.